A selection of T cell receptor beta chains follows, all from one sample in a study of OX40 agonist ivuxolimab in advanced cancers. The table came from immunoSEQ multiplex PCR; TCRdb's copy has only in-frame clones and leaves some out. The table has some 82,000 clones, around nine tenths seen once; the top ten hold about 0.76%. Sequencing used CD4+ or CD8+ T cells sorted from blood, obtained in a trial of the OX40 agonist ivuxolimab. These receptors were taken from an adult with an advanced solid tumor such as melanoma, head and neck, liver or kidney cancer. Both conserved end residues are part of each CDR3. A D gene is named only where the DNA matches it firmly. The listing skips clone size in some rows; elsewhere it reads once, few, many or a size class.

12	TRBV7-9	TRBJ2-7	few	.	CASSLDRDEQYF	TGTGCCAGCAGCTTAGACAGGGACGAGCAGTACTTC
13	TRBV12-1	TRBJ1-5	.	.	CASSFVRNQPQHF	TGTGCCAGCAGCTTTGTTAGAAATCAGCCCCAGCATTTT
17	TRBV15	TRBJ2-7	.	TRBD1	CATSRDQGTVFTYEQYF	TGTGCCACCAGCAGAGATCAAGGGACAGTCTTTACCTACGAGCAGTACTTC
13	TRBV29-1	TRBJ2-7	.	TRBD1	CSVDGQGTYEQYF	TGCAGCGTTGACGGACAGGGTACCTACGAGCAGTACTTC
15	TRBV1	TRBJ2-7	.	.	CTSSLGLAGFYEQYF	TGCACCAGCAGCCTCGGACTAGCGGGATTCTACGAGCAGTACTTC
11	TRBV6-4	TRBJ2-1	.	.	CASSDHNEQFF	TGTGCCAGCAGTGACCACAATGAGCAGTTCTTC
13	TRBV7-3	TRBJ2-3	.	.	CASIQGGPDTQYF	TGTGCCAGCATCCAGGGGGGCCCAGATACGCAGTATTTT
14	TRBV5-6	TRBJ1-6	once	.	CASTQGSYNSPLHF	TGTGCCAGCACTCAGGGATCCTATAATTCACCCCTCCACTTT
13	TRBV15	TRBJ2-7	.	.	CATTRETGYEQYF	TGTGCCACCACGAGGGAAACGGGGTACGAGCAGTACTTC
14	TRBV6-5	TRBJ1-2	.	.	CASRRDSPNYGYTF	TGTGCCAGCCGAAGGGATTCACCGAACTATGGCTACACCTTC
17	TRBV5-1	TRBJ2-7	.	.	CASSLSLDSAGRYEQYF	TGCGCCAGCAGCTTGTCCCTAGACAGTGCCGGACGCTACGAGCAGTACTTC
14	TRBV9	TRBJ2-7	.	TRBD2	CASSVGLAGYEQYF	TGTGCCAGCAGCGTAGGACTAGCGGGATACGAGCAGTACTTC
17	TRBV28	TRBJ1-5	.	TRBD1	CASTLRAGQGANQPQHF	TGTGCCAGCACCCTAAGGGCGGGACAGGGGGCGAATCAGCCCCAGCATTTT
15	TRBV7-9	TRBJ1-4	.	.	CASSLGTATNEKLFF	TGTGCCAGCAGCTTAGGAACAGCAACTAATGAAAAACTGTTTTTT
15	TRBV7-8	TRBJ1-5	.	.	CASSLDGQVNQPQHF	TGTGCCAGCAGCTTAGATGGGCAAGTAAATCAGCCCCAGCATTTT
15	TRBV4-3	TRBJ2-7	.	TRBD2	CASSQDLLAGREQYF	TGCGCCAGCAGCCAAGATCTCCTAGCGGGACGGGAGCAGTACTTC
11	TRBV20-1	TRBJ2-5	.	.	CSARPEETQYF	TGCAGTGCCCGCCCTGAAGAGACCCAGTACTTC
12	TRBV29-1	TRBJ2-5	once	.	CSEGVAEETQYF	TGCAGCGAGGGGGTAGCTGAAGAGACCCAGTACTTC
16	TRBV5-1	TRBJ2-2	.	.	CASRVGGTANTGELFF	TGCGCCAGCAGGGTGGGCGGGACAGCGAACACCGGGGAGCTGTTTTTT
11	TRBV18	TRBJ1-4	.	.	CASSPSEKLFF	TGTGCCAGCTCACCCTCTGAAAAACTGTTTTTT
13	TRBV30	TRBJ1-3	.	.	CAWSVNSGNTIYF	TGTGCCTGGAGTGTCAACTCTGGAAACACCATATATTTT
17	TRBV9	TRBJ2-5	.	TRBD2	CASSVGATGSGRETQYF	TGTGCCAGCAGCGTAGGGGCCACCGGGAGCGGGAGAGAGACCCAGTACTTC
16	TRBV27	TRBJ2-7	.	.	CASSTYPDGERFEQYF	TGTGCCAGCAGTACATACCCAGATGGAGAAAGGTTCGAGCAGTACTTC
16	TRBV7-9	TRBJ2-3	.	.	CASSTAGGTGTDTQYF	TGTGCCAGCTCCACCGCGGGCGGGACAGGCACAGATACGCAGTATTTT
15	TRBV11-2	TRBJ2-7	.	TRBD1	CASSFGNRGIDEQYF	TGTGCCAGCAGCTTCGGGAACAGGGGGATTGACGAGCAGTACTTC
13	TRBV29-1	TRBJ1-5	.	TRBD1	CSVSGGPNQPQHF	TGCAGCGTCTCAGGGGGCCCAAATCAGCCCCAGCATTTT
15	TRBV28	TRBJ2-2	.	TRBD1	CASRLRTGGTGELFF	TGTGCCAGCAGACTGAGGACAGGGGGAACCGGGGAGCTGTTTTTT
15	TRBV5-8	TRBJ2-2	.	TRBD2	CASTLAGADTGELFF	TGTGCCAGCACTTTAGCGGGAGCGGACACCGGGGAGCTGTTTTTT
16	TRBV18	TRBJ2-1	.	.	CASSPGLSGSYNEQFF	TGTGCCAGCTCCCCCGGACTTTCCGGCTCCTACAATGAGCAGTTCTTC
15	TRBV15	TRBJ2-4	.	TRBD1	CATRGGTGKKNIQYF	TGTGCCACCAGGGGAGGGACAGGGAAGAAAAACATTCAGTACTTC